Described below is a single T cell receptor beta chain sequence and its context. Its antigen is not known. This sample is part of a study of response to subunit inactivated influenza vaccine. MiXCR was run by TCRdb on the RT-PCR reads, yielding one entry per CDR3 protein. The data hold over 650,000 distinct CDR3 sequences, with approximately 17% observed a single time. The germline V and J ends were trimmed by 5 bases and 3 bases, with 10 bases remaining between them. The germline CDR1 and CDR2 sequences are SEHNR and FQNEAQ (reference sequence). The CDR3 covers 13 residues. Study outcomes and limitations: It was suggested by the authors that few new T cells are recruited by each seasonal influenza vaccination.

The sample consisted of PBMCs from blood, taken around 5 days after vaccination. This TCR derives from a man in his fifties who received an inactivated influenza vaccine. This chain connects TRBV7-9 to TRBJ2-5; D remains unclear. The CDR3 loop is CASSRANEETQYF. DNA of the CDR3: TGTGCCAGCAGCCGCGCTAATGAAGAGACCCAGTACTTC.